The 19 T cell receptor beta chains below come from one sample, sequenced in a study of low-dose radiotherapy and immunotherapy resistance in tumors. Time point: before trial treatment. TRAV- and TRBV-specific primers primed first-strand cDNA, covering alpha and beta chains. PCR amplification of the TCRs was performed with Phusion for 20 PCR cycles, and it relied on a constant-region primer together with a V-primer adapter. MiXCR, applied by TCRdb to the reads, yields one record per CDR3 protein. The sample lists 80,000 to 95,000 distinct CDR3 sequences; around 9.2% were seen once. Sequenced here: PBMCs, sampled before treatment. The receptors shown here come from a male donor with prostate cancer.

This clonotype came up many times. V and J are TRBV4-1 and TRBJ2-1; a weak D match, TRBD2 (5 bases). Trimming left V 3 bases short and J 4 bases short, with 13 bases between. Germline V CDR1 and CDR2: MGHRA, YSYEKL. The CDR3 length is 15 residues. In nucleotides, the CDR3 is TGCGCCAGCAGCCATTTGAGGGATCTATACAATGAGCAGTTCTTC. Amino acids: CASSHLRDLYNEQFF.

At least ten counts were recorded for this clonotype. The chain employs TRBV6-5 and TRBJ2-7; D call uncertain. Germline V gene data show CDR1 as MNHEY and CDR2 as SVGAGI. The ends were cut back, 2 bases at V and 1 base at J, with 6 bases in the middle. This CDR3 region has 13 residues. CDR3: CASSYRVSYEQYF. The CDR3 DNA reads as TGTGCCAGCAGTTACAGGGTTTCCTACGAGCAGTACTTC.

This clonotype was observed at least ten times. The rearrangement joins TRBV28 to TRBJ2-1, with D perhaps TRBD1 (5 bases). The germline V gene encodes CDR1 MDHEN and CDR2 SYDVKM. This CDR3 is built from 15 residues. V was shortened by 1 base and J by 4 bases, with 11 bases between the two germline ends. The CDR3 spells CASSLSRGIYNEQFF. The CDR3 bases are TGTGCCAGCAGTTTATCAAGGGGAATATACAATGAGCAGTTCTTC.

This clonotype was seen ten or more times. V is TRBV4-1 and J is TRBJ1-4, with 7 bases aligning to TRBD1. The V gene end was trimmed by 0 bases and the J gene end by 7 bases; junction bases not matched to a gene: 5. Germline V gene sequence: CDR1 MGHRA, CDR2 YSYEKL. The CDR3 runs 15 residues. CDR3 in amino acids: CASSQDLTGAEKLFF. The CDR3, as DNA: TGCGCCAGCAGCCAAGATTTAACAGGGGCTGAAAAACTGTTTTTT.

In this sample, this clonotype turned up many times. The V gene is TRBV29-1, the J gene TRBJ2-1; TRBD2 matches 10 bases. V lost 4 bases and J lost 1; bases outside the gene matches: 7. The CDR3 runs to 16 residues. CDR1 and CDR2 from the germline V gene are SQVTM and ANQGSEA. CDR3 DNA sequence: TGCAGCGTTGTATTAGCGGGAGGCGTATCCTACAATGAGCAGTTCTTC. Translated: CSVVLAGGVSYNEQFF.

At least ten counts were recorded for this clonotype. The V gene is TRBV7-2, the J gene TRBJ1-6, with unresolved D. The CDR3 sequence is 15 residues long. Germline assignment: CDR1 SGHTA and CDR2 FQGNSA. V lost 5 bases, J lost 0 bases, and 8 bases lay in between. CDR3 coding DNA: TGTGCCAGCAGCCCGAGAGGCTCCTATAATTCACCCCTCCACTTT. Its protein product is CASSPRGSYNSPLHF.

At least ten counts were recorded for this clonotype. This chain joins TRBV4-2 and TRBJ2-1; 13 bases agree with TRBD2. The CDR3 extends over 17 amino acids. Germline loops: CDR1 LGHNA, CDR2 YNFKEQ. Losses at the gene ends were 3 bases for V and 4 bases for J; bases not matched to a gene: 6. CDR3 in amino acids: CASSQAKLAGGYNEQFF. CDR3 DNA: TGTGCCAGCAGCCAGGCCAAACTAGCGGGAGGGTACAATGAGCAGTTCTTC.

This clonotype was seen repeatedly, ten times or more. The rearrangement joins TRBV7-2 to TRBJ2-7; the D is unclear. Trimming took off 3 bases at V and 1 base at J, with 4 bases between the two ends. This CDR3 spans 12 amino acids. Germline loops: CDR1 SGHTA, CDR2 FQGNSA. The CDR3 sequence: CASSFPSYEQYF. CDR3 sequence (DNA): TGTGCCAGCAGCTTCCCATCCTACGAGCAGTACTTC. The variable domain in full, completed from reference TRBV7-2 and TRBJ2-7, reads GAGVSQSPSNKVTEKGKDVELRCDPISGHTALYWYRQSLGQGLEFLIYFQGNSAPDKSGLPSDRFSAERTGGSVSTLTIQRTQQEDSAVYLCASSFPSYEQYFGPGTRLTVT.

The sample holds many counts of this clonotype. The chain has TRBV7-8 and TRBJ1-6; D gene unclear. Germline values: CDR1 SGHVS, CDR2 FQNEAQ. The CDR3 totals 14 residues. V was shortened by 1 base and J by 5 bases, with 6 bases between the two germline ends. CDR3 in DNA: TGTGCCAGCAGCTTAGTACAGCATAATTCACCCCTCCACTTT. This translates into CASSLVQHNSPLHF.

There are many counts of this clonotype. This rearrangement joins TRBV5-5 to TRBJ1-4, with D possibly TRBD1 on 6 matching bases. V was clipped by 1 base and J by 0 bases, with 10 bases between them. Germline CDR1 reads SGHKS; CDR2 reads YYEKEE (reference sequence). This CDR3 contains 16 residues. CDR3: CASSLPGAPTNEKLFF. The CDR3 nucleotides are TGTGCCAGCAGCTTGCCAGGGGCTCCAACTAATGAAAAACTGTTTTTT. The full variable domain, completed using reference TRBV5-5 and TRBJ1-4, is DAGVTQSPTHLIKTRGQQVTLRCSPISGHKSVSWYQQVLGQGPQFIFQYYEKEERGRGNFPDRFSARQFPNYSSELNVNALLLGDSALYLCASSLPGAPTNEKLFFGSGTQLSVL.

This clonotype showed up just a few times. The V and J genes are TRBV18 and TRBJ1-2; D not certain. V dropped 0 bases and J dropped 8 bases, with 16 bases sitting between them. In germline, CDR1 is KGHSH, CDR2 LQKENI. The length of the CDR3 is 15 residues. In DNA, the CDR3 is TGTGCCAGCTCACCACCGTCGGAACGTAACTGGGGCTACACCTTC. It codes for CASSPPSERNWGYTF.

Concerning this clonotype: Being one base from a much bigger clone, this may be a read error. This chain links TRBV20-1 with TRBJ2-7, with a weak D call TRBD1 (5 bases). Germline lookup yields CDR1 DFQATT and CDR2 SNEGSKA (reference sequence). The CDR3 is 11 amino acids. V was pared by 4 bases and J by 6 bases, with 10 bases between. CDR3 residues: CSAKGAGEQYF. CDR3 DNA: TGCAGTGCTAAAGGGGCCGGCGAGCAGTACTTC.

This clonotype was seen ten or more times. This chain connects TRBV19 to TRBJ2-5, with 8 positions matching TRBD2. This CDR3 has 14 residues. Losses at the gene ends were 4 bases for V and 0 bases for J; bases not matched to a gene: 1. Germline V gene data show CDR1 as LNHDA and CDR2 as SQIVND (reference sequence). The CDR3: CASSSGRYQETQYF. The CDR3 DNA is TGTGCCAGTAGTAGCGGGAGGTACCAAGAGACCCAGTACTTC.

This clonotype has a count of ten or more. V gene TRBV7-2 combines with J gene TRBJ1-5; D call uncertain. The CDR3 extends over 16 amino acids. Germline V gene lookup returns CDR1 SGHTA and CDR2 FQGNSA. V was pared by 3 bases and J by 1 base, with 13 bases between. The chain's CDR3 is CASSLGGPVSNQPQHF. Written as DNA, the CDR3 is TGTGCCAGCAGCTTGGGAGGACCGGTGAGCAATCAGCCCCAGCATTTT.

Ten or more counts support this clonotype. The chain joins TRBV7-9 to TRBJ2-1; D is perhaps TRBD2 (5 bases). The CDR3 loop spans 14 amino acids. Germline V gene data show CDR1 as SEHNR and CDR2 as FQNEAQ (reference sequence). Trimming took off 0 bases at V and 4 bases at J, with 7 bases between the two ends. CDR3 residues: CASSLAGRYNEQFF. The CDR3, as DNA: TGTGCCAGCAGCTTAGCGGGGAGATACAATGAGCAGTTCTTC.

This clonotype was observed at least ten times. In nucleotides, the CDR3 is TGTGCCAGCAGTCCCGATTCCTCGGGGTTGGGAACCGGGGAGCTGTTTTTT. Protein product: CASSPDSSGLGTGELFF. The J gene is TRBJ2-2, the V gene TRBV2; tentative D call: TRBD2 (5 bases). This CDR3 spans 17 amino acids. Germline CDR1 is SNHLY and CDR2 is FYNNEI. V was shortened by 5 bases and J by 5 bases, with 21 bases between the two germline ends. Using reference TRBV2 and TRBJ2-2 for the parts outside the CDR3, the full variable domain is EPEVTQTPSHQVTQMGQEVILRCVPISNHLYFYWYRQILGQKVEFLVSFYNNEISEKSEIFDDQFSVERPDGSNFTLKIRSTKLEDSAMYFCASSPDSSGLGTGELFFGEGSRLTVL.

This clonotype was recorded many times. The CDR3 nucleotides read TGTGCCAGCAGTTACCCGGGACTAGCGGGAGATTACAATGAGCAGTTCTTC. Residues: CASSYPGLAGDYNEQFF. The J gene is TRBJ2-1, the V gene TRBV2, with 14 bases identical to TRBD2. This CDR3 has 17 amino acids. Trimming took 5 bases from V and 4 from J; bases not matched to a gene: 7. Germline V gives CDR1 SNHLY, CDR2 FYNNEI.

The genes are TRBV28 and TRBJ2-5; TRBD2 aligns across 12 bases. The ends lost 5 bases at V and 4 bases at J; junction bases unmatched: 8. The CDR3 has 16 residues. Germline CDR1 and CDR2: MDHEN and SYDVKM. The CDR3 DNA sequence: TGTGCCAGCAGTGAGACCGGGACTAGCGGGCGAGAGACCCAGTACTTC. Translation: CASSETGTSGRETQYF.

This clonotype was observed at least ten times. The chain carries TRBV28 and TRBJ2-1, with a possible D match to TRBD2 (6 bases). The V gene's germline CDR1 is MDHEN and CDR2 SYDVKM. The V and J ends lost 7 bases and 4 bases respectively, with 14 bases between them. This CDR3 has 14 residues. The CDR3 DNA reads as TGTGCCAGCAAGAGGACGGGACTGTACAATGAGCAGTTCTTC. Its translation is CASKRTGLYNEQFF.